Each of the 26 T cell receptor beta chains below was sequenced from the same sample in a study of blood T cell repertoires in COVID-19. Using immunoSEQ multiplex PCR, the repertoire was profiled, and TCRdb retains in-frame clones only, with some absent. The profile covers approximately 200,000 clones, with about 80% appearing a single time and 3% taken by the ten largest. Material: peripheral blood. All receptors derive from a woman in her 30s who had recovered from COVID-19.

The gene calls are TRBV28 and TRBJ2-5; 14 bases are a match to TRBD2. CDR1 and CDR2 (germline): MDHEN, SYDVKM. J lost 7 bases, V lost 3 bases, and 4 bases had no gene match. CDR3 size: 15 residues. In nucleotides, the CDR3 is TGTGCCAGCAGTTTGACTAGCGGGAGGGCCGGGACCCAGTACTTC. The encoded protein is CASSLTSGRAGTQYF.

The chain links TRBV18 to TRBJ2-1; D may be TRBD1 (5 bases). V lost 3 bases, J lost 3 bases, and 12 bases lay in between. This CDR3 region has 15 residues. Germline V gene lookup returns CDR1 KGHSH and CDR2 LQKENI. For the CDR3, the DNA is TGTGCCAGCTCACCCCCGGGCGACAGCTACAATGAGCAGTTCTTC. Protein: CASSPPGDSYNEQFF.

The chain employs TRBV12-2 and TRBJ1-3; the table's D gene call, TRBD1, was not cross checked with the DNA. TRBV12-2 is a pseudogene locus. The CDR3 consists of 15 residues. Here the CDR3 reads CASRLRQGRRNTIYF. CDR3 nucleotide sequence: TGTGCAAGTCGCTTACGACAGGGTCGGAGGAACACCATATATTTT.

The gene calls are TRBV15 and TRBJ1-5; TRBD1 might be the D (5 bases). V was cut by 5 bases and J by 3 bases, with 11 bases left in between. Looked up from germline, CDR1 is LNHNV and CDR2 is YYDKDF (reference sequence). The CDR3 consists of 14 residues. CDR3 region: CATSPQGTNQPQHF. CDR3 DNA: TGTGCCACCAGCCCGCAGGGTACCAATCAGCCCCAGCATTTT.

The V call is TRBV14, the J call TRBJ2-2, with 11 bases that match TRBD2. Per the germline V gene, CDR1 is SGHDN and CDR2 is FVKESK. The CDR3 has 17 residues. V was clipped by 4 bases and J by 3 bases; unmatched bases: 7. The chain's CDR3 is CASSPVGLAEYTGELFF. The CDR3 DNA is TGTGCCAGCAGCCCGGTGGGACTAGCGGAGTACACCGGGGAGCTGTTTTTT.

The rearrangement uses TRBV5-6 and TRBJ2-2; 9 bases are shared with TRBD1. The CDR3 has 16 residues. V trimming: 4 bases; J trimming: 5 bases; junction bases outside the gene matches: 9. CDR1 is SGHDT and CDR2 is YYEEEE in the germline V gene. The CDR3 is CASSPAHRGRTGELFF. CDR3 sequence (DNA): TGTGCCAGCAGCCCCGCACACAGGGGGCGGACCGGGGAGCTGTTTTTT.

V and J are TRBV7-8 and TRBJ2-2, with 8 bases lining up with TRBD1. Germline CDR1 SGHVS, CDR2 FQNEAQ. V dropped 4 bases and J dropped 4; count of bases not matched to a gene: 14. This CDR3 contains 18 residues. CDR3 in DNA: TGTGCCAGCAGCTGGGGGAAACCGGGACAGGTTGTCACCGGGGAGCTGTTTTTT. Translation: CASSWGKPGQVVTGELFF. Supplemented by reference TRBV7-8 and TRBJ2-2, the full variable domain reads GAGVSQSPRYKVAKRGQDVALRCDPISGHVSLFWYQQALGQGPEFLTYFQNEAQLDKSGLPSDRFFAERPEGSVSTLKIQRTQQEDSAVYLCASSWGKPGQVVTGELFFGEGSRLTVL.

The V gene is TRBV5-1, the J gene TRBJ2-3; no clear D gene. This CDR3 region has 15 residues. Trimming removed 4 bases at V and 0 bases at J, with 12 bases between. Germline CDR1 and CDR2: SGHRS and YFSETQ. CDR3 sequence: CASSAPERSTDTQYF. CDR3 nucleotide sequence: TGCGCCAGCAGCGCTCCCGAGAGGAGCACAGATACGCAGTATTTT.

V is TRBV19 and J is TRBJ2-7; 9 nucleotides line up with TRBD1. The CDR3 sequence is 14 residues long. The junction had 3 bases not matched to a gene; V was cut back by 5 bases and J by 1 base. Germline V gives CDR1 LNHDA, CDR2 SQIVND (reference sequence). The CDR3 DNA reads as TGTGCCAGTAGTTGGGGGACAGGGTCCTACGAGCAGTACTTC. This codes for CASSWGTGSYEQYF. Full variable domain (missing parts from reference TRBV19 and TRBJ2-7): DGGITQSPKYLFRKEGQNVTLSCEQNLNHDAMYWYRQDPGQGLRLIYYSQIVNDFQKGDIAEGYSVSREKKESFPLTVTSAQKNPTAFYLCASSWGTGSYEQYFGPGTRLTVT.

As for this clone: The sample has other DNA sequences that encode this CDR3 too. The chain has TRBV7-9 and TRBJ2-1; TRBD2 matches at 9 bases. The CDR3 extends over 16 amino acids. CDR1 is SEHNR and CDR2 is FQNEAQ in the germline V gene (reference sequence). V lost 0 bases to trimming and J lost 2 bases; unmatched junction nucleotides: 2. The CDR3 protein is CASSLALAGTYNEQFF. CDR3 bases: TGTGCCAGCAGCTTAGCCCTAGCGGGAACCTACAATGAGCAGTTCTTC.

In DNA, the CDR3 is TGTGCCAGCAGCCAAGAAATGACTAGCGCGTTCTTC. As protein: CASSQEMTSAFF. V is TRBV3-1 (or the pseudogene TRBV3-2) and J is TRBJ2-1; 8 bases are a match to TRBD2. The junction had 4 bases not matched to a gene; V was cut back by 0 bases and J by 15 bases. The CDR3 is made up of 12 amino acids. Germline V gives CDR1 LGHDT, CDR2 YNNKEL (reference sequence).

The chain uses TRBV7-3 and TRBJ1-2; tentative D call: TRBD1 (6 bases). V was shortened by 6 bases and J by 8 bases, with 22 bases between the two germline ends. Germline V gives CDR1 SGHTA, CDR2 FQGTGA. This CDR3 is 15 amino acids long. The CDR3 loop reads CASSFSQGPQGGYTF. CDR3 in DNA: TGTGCCAGCAGTTTTTCACAGGGCCCTCAAGGGGGCTACACCTTC.

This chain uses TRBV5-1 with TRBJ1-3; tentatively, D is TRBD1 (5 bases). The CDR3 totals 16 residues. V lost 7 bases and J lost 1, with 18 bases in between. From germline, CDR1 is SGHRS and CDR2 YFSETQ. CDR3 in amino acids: CASRRDSLGSGNTIYF. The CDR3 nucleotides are TGCGCCAGCCGGAGAGACAGTTTAGGATCTGGAAACACCATATATTTT.

As DNA, the CDR3 is TGTGCCAGCAGCGTAGAAGGAGGGGTAGCTTTCTTT. It codes for CASSVEGGVAFF. The chain has TRBV9 and TRBJ1-1; the D gene is possibly TRBD1 (5 bases). Germline CDR1 reads SGDLS; CDR2 reads YYNGEE. Trimming cost V 0 bases and J 10 bases, with 10 bases left between them. The CDR3 covers 12 residues.

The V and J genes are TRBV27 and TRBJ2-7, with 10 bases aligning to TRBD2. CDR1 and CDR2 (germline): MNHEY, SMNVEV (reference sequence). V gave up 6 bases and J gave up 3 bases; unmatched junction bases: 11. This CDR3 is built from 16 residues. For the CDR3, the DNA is TGTGCCAGCAGGGGGGGAGGGACTAGCGACCACTACGAGCAGTACTTC. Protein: CASRGGGTSDHYEQYF.

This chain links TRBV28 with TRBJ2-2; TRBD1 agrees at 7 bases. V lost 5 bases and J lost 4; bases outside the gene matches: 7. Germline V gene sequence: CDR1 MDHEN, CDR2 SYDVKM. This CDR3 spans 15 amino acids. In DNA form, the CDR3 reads TGTGCCAGCAGTGAACAGGGGTTGAGCACCGGGGAGCTGTTTTTT. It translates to CASSEQGLSTGELFF.

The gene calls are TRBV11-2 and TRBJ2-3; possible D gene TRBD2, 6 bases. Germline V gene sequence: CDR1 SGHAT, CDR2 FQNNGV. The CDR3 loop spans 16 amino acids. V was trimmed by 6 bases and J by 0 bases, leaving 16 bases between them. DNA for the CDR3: TGTGCCAGCAGTCCCAAAACGGGACTCAGCACAGATACGCAGTATTTT. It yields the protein CASSPKTGLSTDTQYF.

CDR3 nucleotides: TGTGCCAGCAGTTACATCACGACAGGGGCCAATGGCTACACCTTC. Its protein product is CASSYITTGANGYTF. The gene calls are TRBV6-6 and TRBJ1-2; TRBD1 aligns across 8 bases. This CDR3 is built from 15 residues. V lost 2 bases, J lost 6 bases, and 8 bases stayed unmatched. Per germline, CDR1 MNHNY and CDR2 SVGAGI (reference sequence).

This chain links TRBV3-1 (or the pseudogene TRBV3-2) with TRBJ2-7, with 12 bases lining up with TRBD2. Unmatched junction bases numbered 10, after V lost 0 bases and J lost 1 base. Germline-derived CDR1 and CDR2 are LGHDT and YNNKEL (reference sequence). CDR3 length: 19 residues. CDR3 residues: CASSQDFGLAGSISYEQYF. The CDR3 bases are TGTGCCAGCAGCCAAGATTTCGGACTAGCGGGATCAATTTCCTACGAGCAGTACTTC.

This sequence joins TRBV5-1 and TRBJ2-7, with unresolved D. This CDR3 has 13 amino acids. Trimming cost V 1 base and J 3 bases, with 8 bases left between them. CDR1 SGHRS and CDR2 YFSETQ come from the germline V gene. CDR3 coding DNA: TGCGCCAGCAGCTTGTCAGGTTACTACGAGCAGTACTTC. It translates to CASSLSGYYEQYF.

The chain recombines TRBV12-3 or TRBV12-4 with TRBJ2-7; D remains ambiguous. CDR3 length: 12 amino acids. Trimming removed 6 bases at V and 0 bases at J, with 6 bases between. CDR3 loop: CASSPSSYEQYF. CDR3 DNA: TGTGCCAGCAGCCCTAGCTCCTACGAGCAGTACTTC.

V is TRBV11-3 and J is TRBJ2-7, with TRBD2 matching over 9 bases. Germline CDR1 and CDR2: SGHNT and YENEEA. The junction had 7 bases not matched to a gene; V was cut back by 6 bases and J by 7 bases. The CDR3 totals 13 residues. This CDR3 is CASSRGSGSEQYF. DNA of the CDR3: TGTGCCAGCAGTCGAGGTAGCGGGAGTGAGCAGTACTTC.

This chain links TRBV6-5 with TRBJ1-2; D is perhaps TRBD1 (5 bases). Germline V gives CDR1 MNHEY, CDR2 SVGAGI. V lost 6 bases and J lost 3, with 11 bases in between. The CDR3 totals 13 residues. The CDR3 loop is CASSQGGDYGYTF. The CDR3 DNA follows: TGTGCCAGCAGCCAGGGAGGGGACTATGGCTACACCTTC.

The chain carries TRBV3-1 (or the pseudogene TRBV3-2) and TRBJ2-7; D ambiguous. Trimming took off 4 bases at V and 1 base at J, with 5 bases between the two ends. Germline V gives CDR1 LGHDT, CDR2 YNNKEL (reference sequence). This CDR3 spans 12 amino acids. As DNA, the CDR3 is TGTGCCAGCAGCCGAACTTCCTACGAGCAGTACTTC. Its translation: CASSRTSYEQYF.

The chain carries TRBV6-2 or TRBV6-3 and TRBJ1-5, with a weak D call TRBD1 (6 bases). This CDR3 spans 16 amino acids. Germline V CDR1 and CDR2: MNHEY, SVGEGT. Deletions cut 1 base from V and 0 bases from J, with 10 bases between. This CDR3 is CASSYWSGDSNQPQHF. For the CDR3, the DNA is TGTGCCAGCAGTTACTGGTCAGGGGATAGCAATCAGCCCCAGCATTTT.

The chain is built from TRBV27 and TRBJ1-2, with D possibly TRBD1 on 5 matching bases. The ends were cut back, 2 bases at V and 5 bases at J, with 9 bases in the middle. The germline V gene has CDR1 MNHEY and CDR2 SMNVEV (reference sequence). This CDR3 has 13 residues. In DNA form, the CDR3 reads TGTGCCAGCAGTTTAGAGGGGACTTATGGCTACACCTTC. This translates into CASSLEGTYGYTF.